Listed below are T cell receptor beta chains from one sample, sequenced in a study of blood T cell repertoires in COVID-19. The method was immunoSEQ multiplex PCR; TCRdb's version includes in-frame clones alone and lacks a portion of them. This table holds some 35,000 clones, 80% to 90% found once. The sequenced material came from peripheral blood. These receptors originate from a man in his 60s with active COVID-19. Each CDR3 is given with its conserved first and last residue. D genes are given only for firm matches. Only some rows state a clone size, as once, few, many or a class for expanded clones.

J: TRBJ2-2; D: TRBD2; V: TRBV20-1; size: NA; CDR3: CSASSGRNTGELFF; DNA: TGCAGTGCTAGTAGCGGGAGGAACACCGGGGAGCTGTTTTTT
J: TRBJ2-7; D: NA; V: TRBV10-3; size: medium-sized; CDR3: CAIRAREIYEQYF; DNA: TGTGCCATCAGAGCCCGGGAAATCTACGAGCAGTACTTC
J: TRBJ2-2; D: NA; V: TRBV7-9; size: NA; CDR3: CASSSVTGELFF; DNA: TGTGCCAGCAGCTCGGTCACCGGGGAGCTGTTTTTT
J: TRBJ2-1; D: TRBD2; V: TRBV5-4; size: once; CDR3: CASSLGSGRADNEQFF; DNA: TGTGCCAGCAGCTTGGGAAGCGGGAGGGCCGATAATGAGCAGTTCTTC
J: TRBJ2-7; D: NA; V: TRBV7-9; size: few; CDR3: CASSSYQGGSYEQYF; DNA: TGTGCCAGCAGCTCCTATCAGGGGGGCTCCTACGAGCAGTACTTC
J: TRBJ2-5; D: TRBD1; V: TRBV6-5; size: NA; CDR3: CASSYSGQGGETQYF; DNA: TGTGCCAGCAGTTACTCGGGACAGGGTGGGGAGACCCAGTACTTC
J: TRBJ2-2; D: NA; V: TRBV7-8; size: NA; CDR3: CASSLSPLDWPTDYTGELFF; DNA: TGTGCCAGCAGCCTAAGCCCACTTGACTGGCCCACCGATTACACCGGGGAGCTGTTTTTT
J: TRBJ2-4; D: NA; V: TRBV6-1; size: NA; CDR3: CASSEGGVVAKNIQYF; DNA: TGTGCCAGCAGTGAAGGGGGCGTCGTAGCCAAAAACATTCAGTACTTC
J: TRBJ2-3; D: NA; V: TRBV19; size: NA; CDR3: CASSILLARDTQYF; DNA: TGTGCCAGTAGTATCCTCCTAGCCAGGGATACGCAGTATTTT
J: TRBJ1-2; D: NA; V: TRBV9; size: NA; CDR3: CASSVAPSKSYGYTF; DNA: TGTGCCAGCAGCGTAGCCCCCTCCAAGAGTTATGGCTACACCTTC
J: TRBJ2-7; D: TRBD2; V: TRBV5-8; size: NA; CDR3: CASSPLWGGEQYF; DNA: TGTGCCAGCAGCCCCCTATGGGGGGGGGAGCAGTACTTC
J: TRBJ1-5; D: NA; V: TRBV18; size: NA; CDR3: CASSPPGRASNQPQHF; DNA: TGTGCCAGCTCACCACCGGGGAGAGCTAGCAATCAGCCCCAGCATTTT
J: TRBJ1-3; D: TRBD1; V: TRBV9; size: NA; CDR3: CASSAQGFSGNTIYF; DNA: TGTGCCAGCAGCGCACAGGGGTTCTCTGGAAACACCATATATTTT
J: TRBJ1-2; D: NA; V: TRBV3-1/TRBV3-2; size: NA; CDR3: CASSQETGNYGYTF; DNA: TGTGCCAGCAGCCAAGAAACAGGCAACTATGGCTACACCTTC
J: TRBJ2-3; D: TRBD2; V: TRBV11-3; size: NA; CDR3: CASSYRTSRLSTDTQYF; DNA: TGTGCCAGCAGCTACCGGACTAGCAGATTAAGCACAGATACGCAGTATTTT
J: TRBJ1-2; D: NA; V: TRBV18; size: once; CDR3: CASSPPVGGGYGYTF; DNA: TGTGCCAGCTCACCACCGGTAGGGGGTGGCTATGGCTACACCTTC
J: TRBJ1-1; D: NA; V: TRBV5-8; size: once; CDR3: CASSLKPGTEAFF; DNA: TGTGCCAGCAGCTTGAAACCGGGGACTGAAGCTTTCTTT
J: TRBJ2-3; D: TRBD2; V: TRBV24-1; size: NA; CDR3: CATSDLHSGRADTQYF; DNA: TGTGCCACCAGTGATTTGCATAGCGGGAGGGCAGATACGCAGTATTTT
J: TRBJ1-4; D: NA; V: TRBV6-1; size: NA; CDR3: CASSVRPGGTNEKLFF; DNA: TGTGCCAGCAGTGTCAGGCCAGGTGGGACTAATGAAAAACTGTTTTTT
J: TRBJ2-1; D: TRBD2; V: TRBV2; size: NA; CDR3: CASRQTSSGRGEQFF; DNA: TGTGCCAGCAGGCAAACCTCTAGCGGGAGAGGAGAGCAGTTCTTC
J: TRBJ2-5; D: TRBD2; V: TRBV15; size: NA; CDR3: CATSRVPGGQETQYF; DNA: TGTGCCACCAGCAGAGTTCCGGGGGGGCAAGAGACCCAGTACTTC
J: TRBJ1-1; D: NA; V: TRBV4-1; size: NA; CDR3: CASSPSGRATGAFF; DNA: TGCGCCAGCAGCCCATCCGGCAGGGCCACTGGAGCTTTCTTT
J: TRBJ2-2; D: NA; V: TRBV9; size: once; CDR3: CASSFLNTGELFF; DNA: TGTGCCAGCAGCTTCTTAAACACCGGGGAGCTGTTTTTT
J: TRBJ2-7; D: TRBD2; V: TRBV2; size: NA; CDR3: CASSGESGLAVSYEQYF; DNA: TGTGCCAGCAGCGGTGAGTCCGGACTAGCGGTCTCCTACGAGCAGTACTTC
J: TRBJ2-1; D: NA; V: TRBV20-1; size: NA; CDR3: CSASERDNEQFF; DNA: TGCAGTGCTAGTGAGCGGGACAATGAGCAGTTCTTC
J: TRBJ2-1; D: NA; V: TRBV4-1; size: NA; CDR3: CASSKGGGPTNEQFF; DNA: TGCGCCAGCAGCAAAGGGGGGGGCCCCACCAATGAGCAGTTCTTC
J: TRBJ2-1; D: TRBD2; V: TRBV19; size: NA; CDR3: CASTAGRTSGRLSSYNEQFF; DNA: TGTGCCAGTACGGCCGGTAGGACTAGCGGGAGGTTGAGCTCCTACAATGAGCAGTTCTTC
J: TRBJ2-3; D: NA; V: TRBV5-4; size: NA; CDR3: CASSPGSGLPTDTQYF; DNA: TGTGCCAGCAGCCCTGGCTCGGGACTTCCGACAGATACGCAGTATTTT
J: TRBJ1-2; D: TRBD1; V: TRBV5-6; size: NA; CDR3: CASSFRIAHRGLYGYTF; DNA: TGTGCCAGCAGCTTTCGAATTGCGCACAGGGGGCTCTATGGCTACACCTTC
J: TRBJ2-2; D: TRBD2; V: TRBV18; size: NA; CDR3: CASSPSSSGTGELFF; DNA: TGTGCCAGCTCACCATCCTCTAGCGGGACCGGGGAGCTGTTTTTT
J: TRBJ2-2; D: TRBD2; V: TRBV24-1; size: NA; CDR3: CATSGGREVSGELFF; DNA: TGTGCCACCAGTGGGGGGCGGGAGGTGTCCGGGGAGCTGTTTTTT
J: TRBJ2-5; D: TRBD2; V: TRBV3-1/TRBV3-2; size: few; CDR3: CASSQDVATSITRETQYF; DNA: TGTGCCAGCAGCCAAGATGTAGCGACTAGCATAACCCGGGAGACCCAGTACTTC
J: TRBJ2-7; D: NA; V: TRBV12-2; size: NA; CDR3: CASRPHPGDYEQYF; DNA: TGTGCAAGTCGCCCCCATCCCGGGGACTACGAGCAGTACTTC
J: TRBJ2-5; D: NA; V: TRBV18; size: NA; CDR3: CASSPPAQETQYF; DNA: TGTGCCAGCTCACCACCGGCCCAAGAGACCCAGTACTTC
J: TRBJ2-3; D: TRBD1; V: TRBV5-6; size: NA; CDR3: CASSLGQGAADTQYF; DNA: TGTGCCAGCAGCTTGGGGCAGGGGGCCGCAGATACGCAGTATTTT
J: TRBJ2-1; D: NA; V: TRBV19; size: NA; CDR3: CASSENRGLYNEQFF; DNA: TGTGCCAGTTCCGAAAACAGGGGACTCTACAATGAGCAGTTCTTC
J: TRBJ2-7; D: TRBD2; V: TRBV11-2; size: NA; CDR3: CASSLGLAGAYEQYF; DNA: TGTGCCAGCAGCCTAGGACTAGCGGGAGCATACGAGCAGTACTTC
J: TRBJ1-3; D: NA; V: TRBV9; size: NA; CDR3: CASSHTGSTGNTIYF; DNA: TGTGCCAGCAGCCACACAGGGAGTACTGGAAACACCATATATTTT
J: TRBJ2-5; D: TRBD2; V: TRBV4-2; size: once; CDR3: CASSQGAGGAETQYF; DNA: TGTGCCAGCAGCCAAGGGGCGGGAGGGGCAGAGACCCAGTACTTC
J: TRBJ1-4; D: NA; V: TRBV11-2; size: NA; CDR3: CASSHNLPGTNEKLFF; DNA: TGTGCCAGCAGCCATAACCTCCCCGGGACTAATGAAAAACTGTTTTTT
J: TRBJ1-2; D: TRBD1; V: TRBV6-5; size: NA; CDR3: CASSSQSTGVYGYTF; DNA: TGTGCCAGTTCCTCCCAATCGACAGGGGTTTATGGCTACACCTTC
J: TRBJ2-5; D: NA; V: TRBV19; size: NA; CDR3: CASSTREGGQETQYF; DNA: TGTGCCAGTAGTACCCGGGAAGGGGGACAAGAGACCCAGTACTTC